The TCR beta chain under discussion was sequenced for a study of shared clonotypes between healthy human individuals (dated by TCRdb to between 2020 and 2021). About the investigation overall: The cohort included a few men and a couple of women between 18 and 49 years of age. For each donor, CD4 naive and CD4 memory were each given three plates, CD8 naive was given two plates, and CD8 memory was given one plate. To estimate repertoire size and how much clonotype sharing occurs between individuals, the study deeply sequenced the blood TCR repertoires of roughly 5 healthy adults. Libraries were prepared and TCR repertoires were sequenced by different laboratories using diverse techniques, in order to increase sequencing depth and limit assay-specific biases. Between about 0.94 and 8.9 billion PBMCs per donor were obtained by leukapheresis. The paper as a whole reports these results and caveats: Pairwise subsampling indicated that sequencing depth was expected to affect the degree of clonotype sharing among donors. Naive subsets generally had larger estimated clonotype richness than memory subsets. Even with the large sequencing depth, rarefaction of the sorted-subset datasets indicated that sequencing was incomplete. Sampling was limited to blood, and TCR repertoires in tissue likely differ from TCR repertoires in blood. Clonotypes shared by all four sorted-subset donors showed higher generation probabilities than non-shared clonotypes. Because the study included a small number of donors, the genetic and exposure-history diversity represented was limited. Across a few donors, roughly 5.1% of naive CD4, around 3.5% of naive CD8, 2.3% of memory CD4, and roughly 0.41% of memory CD8 clonotypes were shared.

The donors were healthy, HIV-negative adults who had no recently reported acute infections or vaccinations. All donors were Caucasian adults living in Nashville, Tennessee, USA. CD4+ T cells were enriched by magnetic negative selection, after which naive cells were positively selected on CD45RA and the negative fraction was taken as the memory subset. Blood was obtained by leukapheresis, after which PBMCs were separated by Ficoll-Histopaque density gradient centrifugation and cryopreserved in liquid nitrogen vapor phase. Purity and quantity of every magnetically sorted T cell population were checked by analytical flow cytometry. Each sorted fraction had its genomic DNA isolated and then quantified by UV absorbance on a Nanodrop 2000c. Using the deep immunoSEQ assay, TCR CDR3 regions were amplified from genomic DNA by multiplex PCR. Extracted genomic DNA from each cell subset was distributed evenly across all wells of several immunoSEQ 96-well plates, and each plate was treated as a replicate. For sorted subsets, approximately 210 ng of genomic DNA, equivalent to 30,000 or so T cell genomes, went into each replicate PCR. Purified libraries were quantified with a Qubit 3.0 fluorometer, sized on a Bioanalyzer 2100, and re-quantified with the KAPA Library Quantification kit. Every immunoSEQ 96-well plate was sequenced on a dedicated single-read 150-cycle Illumina NextSeq 550 flow cell. In the original analysis: Because only junctional sequences without quality scores were contained in the immunoSEQ output, filtering matching that applied to full-length reads could not be performed. To assign V/J genes and CDR3, sequences were annotated against IMGT germline references using PyIR, a Python wrapper for IgBLAST v1.9. Reads with weak V/J assignments (E-value above 1e-6), missing CDR3, stop codons, out-of-frame junctions, or ambiguous translated residues were removed. V3J clonotypes were defined as sequences sharing the same inferred V gene, J gene, and CDR3 amino acid sequence. Percentage overlap between repertoires was calculated by dividing the number of shared unique clonotypes by the size of the smaller repertoire. RTK rarefaction, the Chao1 estimator, and Recon v2.1 estimates of unobserved clonotypes were used to assess repertoire richness. Generation probabilities were computed with OLGA for all TCRbeta clonotypes obtained by the gDNA method from several donors. Here the immuneACCESS table is served through TCRdb, limited to in-frame sequences with V and J called. Missing clones are a known gap in these copies; in checked studies unresolved V genes cover under half, and the rest lacks a known reason. V and J calls plus clone size are reproduced from that table; the DNA served to infer D and trimming. This sample has about 1.5 million clones in its table, and more than 95% of those were observed once. The ten largest clonotypes hold 0.95% to 1.5% of the sample.

With regard to this clone: The antigen this receptor binds is unknown. There are no base qualities to consult, and no much larger clone falls within one base.

Source material: naive CD4+ T cells sorted from blood. The cell subset or site label, as the study defines it: CD45RA+ positively selected. The clonotype originates from a man aged 25 to 40 in good health.

The bases are TGTGCCATGCAGAGCTCTGGGGCCAACGTCCTGACTTTC. It translates to CAMQSSGANVLTF. The chain is encoded by TRBV10-3 joined to TRBJ2-6, with the D gene not clear enough to name. V and J are truncated by 9 bases and 0 bases respectively, leaving an intervening sequence of 6 bases. The CDR3 spans 13 residues, from the cysteine through the phenylalanine. This entry keeps only the CDR3 DNA: 39 bases, framed from base 1. CDR1 and CDR2 are read off the germline V gene as ENHRY and SYGVKD.